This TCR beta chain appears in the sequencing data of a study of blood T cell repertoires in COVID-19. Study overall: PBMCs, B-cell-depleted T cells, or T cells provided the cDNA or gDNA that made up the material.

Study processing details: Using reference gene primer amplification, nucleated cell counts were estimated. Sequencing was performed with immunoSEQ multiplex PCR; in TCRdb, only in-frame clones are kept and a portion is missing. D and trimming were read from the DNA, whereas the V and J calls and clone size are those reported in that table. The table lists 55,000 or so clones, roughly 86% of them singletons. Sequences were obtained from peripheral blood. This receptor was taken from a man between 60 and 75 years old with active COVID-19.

The CDR3 is CASSELLAAGELFF. DNA for the CDR3: TGTGCCAGCAGTGAACTACTAGCTGCCGGGGAGCTGTTTTTT. This sequence joins TRBV6-1 and TRBJ2-2; possibly TRBD2 for D (6 bases). V lost 2 bases to trimming and J lost 6 bases, with 10 bases between them. This CDR3 region has 14 residues. Germline V lookup: CDR1 MNHNS, CDR2 SASEGT.